A single sample gave rise to the 21 T cell receptor beta chains below, sequenced in a study of CD8 T cells in ankylosing spondylitis. TCRdb re-called the 5' RACE reads with MiXCR, one entry per CDR3 protein. The data hold fewer than 400,000 distinct CDR3 sequences, with 14% to 15% observed a single time. Sequencing was performed on blood, either unsorted or a sorted T cell fraction (not recorded which). These receptors were collected from a male donor with ankylosing spondylitis or in good health (not recorded which).

This CDR3 reads CASSLPGAGKNIQYF. The DNA of the CDR3 is TGCGCCAGCAGCTTGCCAGGGGCGGGCAAAAACATTCAGTACTTC. This chain connects TRBV5-1 to TRBJ2-4, with D possibly matching TRBD1 (6 bases). Germline V gene lookup returns CDR1 SGHRS and CDR2 YFSETQ. V was clipped by 1 base and J by 3 bases, with 11 bases between them. CDR3 size: 15 residues.

Only one count was recorded for this clonotype. V gene TRBV20-1 combines with J gene TRBJ2-3; TRBD2 aligns across 7 bases. There are 15 residues in the CDR3. In germline, CDR1 is DFQATT, CDR2 SNEGSKA (reference sequence). Losses at the gene ends were 0 bases for V and 6 bases for J; bases not matched to a gene: 9. This CDR3 reads CSARDGAGVRDTQYF. Written as DNA, the CDR3 is TGCAGTGCTAGAGATGGGGCGGGAGTACGGGATACGCAGTATTTT.

The gene calls are TRBV5-1 and TRBJ2-7; the match to TRBD2 covers 7 bases. CDR1 is SGHRS, CDR2 YFSETQ, per germline. The CDR3 is 16 amino acids. Trimming took 4 bases from V and 3 from J; bases not matched to a gene: 13. The CDR3 DNA sequence: TGCGCCAGCAGCCCCCAGGGCAGCGGGGCCAGCTACGAGCAGTACTTC. Translated: CASSPQGSGASYEQYF.

The chain recombines TRBV7-2 with TRBJ2-7, with 7 bases that match TRBD1. The germline V gene encodes CDR1 SGHTA and CDR2 FQGNSA. V lost 0 bases to trimming and J lost 0 bases; unmatched junction nucleotides: 2. This CDR3 has 15 residues. CDR3 region: CASSLAGTDSYEQYF. In DNA form, the CDR3 reads TGTGCCAGCAGCTTAGCGGGGACAGACTCCTACGAGCAGTACTTC. Complete variable domain (other parts from reference TRBV7-2 and TRBJ2-7): GAGVSQSPSNKVTEKGKDVELRCDPISGHTALYWYRQSLGQGLEFLIYFQGNSAPDKSGLPSDRFSAERTGGSVSTLTIQRTQQEDSAVYLCASSLAGTDSYEQYFGPGTRLTVT.

The chain employs TRBV4-2 and TRBJ2-3, with D possibly matching TRBD2 (6 bases). Trimming left V 0 bases short and J 4 bases short, with 11 bases between. The germline CDR1 and CDR2 sequences are LGHNA and YNFKEQ. The CDR3 consists of 15 residues. This chain's CDR3 is CASSQDGDSADTQYF. CDR3 bases: TGTGCCAGCAGCCAAGATGGGGACTCCGCAGATACGCAGTATTTT.

The V call is TRBV19, the J call TRBJ1-1; possible D gene TRBD1, 5 bases. Trimming cost V 4 bases and J 10 bases, with 22 bases left between them. The CDR3 covers 15 residues. CDR1 is LNHDA and CDR2 is SQIVND in the germline V gene (reference sequence). CDR3 nucleotide sequence: TGTGCCAGTAGTACCAGAGGGCAGGGAGAAGTAGTAGCTTTCTTT. Protein: CASSTRGQGEVVAFF.

V gene TRBV23-1 combines with J gene TRBJ2-7, with no clear D. TRBV23-1 qualifies as an ORF whose function is uncertain. The CDR3 runs to 15 residues. V was clipped by 4 bases and J by 0 bases, with 13 bases between them. CDR3 DNA sequence: TGCGCCAGCAGTCCTAAGACGTTTAGCTCCTACGAGCAGTACTTC. It translates to CASSPKTFSSYEQYF.

V is TRBV12-3 or TRBV12-4 and J is TRBJ2-4; D is possibly TRBD1 (5 bases). V was trimmed by 4 bases and J by 3 bases, leaving 22 bases between them. The length of the CDR3 is 18 residues. The CDR3 nucleotides are TGTGCCAGCAGTTCAGGGTTCCGCTCTCTAAAGGGCAAAAACATTCAGTACTTC. Translated, it gives CASSSGFRSLKGKNIQYF.

The V call is TRBV12-3 or TRBV12-4, the J call TRBJ2-7, with 12 bases fitting TRBD2. This CDR3 comprises 15 residues. V dropped 8 bases and J dropped 7; count of bases not matched to a gene: 12. The CDR3 here is CASGPSGRAPREQYF. The CDR3, as DNA: TGTGCCAGCGGGCCTAGCGGGAGGGCCCCACGGGAGCAGTACTTC.

This sequence joins TRBV6-6 and TRBJ1-5, with 7 bases fitting TRBD1. The CDR3 sequence is 13 residues long. Germline V gene lookup returns CDR1 MNHNY and CDR2 SVGAGI (reference sequence). V was pared by 5 bases and J by 7 bases, with 5 bases of the junction left unmatched. The CDR3 is CASSQTGQQPQHF. For the CDR3, the DNA is TGTGCCAGCAGTCAGACAGGGCAGCAGCCCCAGCATTTT.

V gene TRBV6-1 combines with J gene TRBJ1-5, with D possibly matching TRBD1 (5 bases). Looked up from germline, CDR1 is MNHNS and CDR2 is SASEGT. The CDR3 is 14 residues long. Trimming removed 6 bases at V and 5 bases at J, with 14 bases between. CDR3 DNA sequence: TGTGCCAGCAGCGCCAGGGTAGGGGATCAGCCCCAGCATTTT. Its protein is CASSARVGDQPQHF.

The J gene is TRBJ1-5, the V gene TRBV20-1; 7 bases map to TRBD1. Germline V gene lookup returns CDR1 DFQATT and CDR2 SNEGSKA (reference sequence). V was clipped by 0 bases and J by 2 bases; unmatched bases: 7. CDR3 length equals 16 residues. The DNA for the CDR3 is TGCAGTGCTAGAGACCACAGGGGAGAGGGCAATCAGCCCCAGCATTTT. Translation gives CSARDHRGEGNQPQHF.

This clonotype was seen a few times. The chain combines TRBV3-1 with TRBJ2-2; D is possibly TRBD2 (6 bases). Germline loops: CDR1 LGHDT, CDR2 YNNKEL (reference sequence). This CDR3 spans 18 amino acids. Trimming left V 0 bases short and J 0 bases short, with 14 bases between. CDR3 in amino acids: CASSQDLGGYTNTGELFF. In nucleotides, the CDR3 is TGTGCCAGCAGCCAAGATCTCGGAGGGTATACGAACACCGGGGAGCTGTTTTTT.

This clonotype came up a few times. This chain uses TRBV27 with TRBJ2-1; D is perhaps TRBD1 (6 bases). Germline CDR1 reads MNHEY; CDR2 reads SMNVEV (reference sequence). There are 15 residues in the CDR3. V gave up 6 bases and J gave up 5 bases, with 17 bases separating them. DNA for the CDR3: TGTGCCAGCAGCAAGGACAGCATAACTAACAATGAGCAGTTCTTC. It codes for CASSKDSITNNEQFF.

The rearrangement uses TRBV10-3 and TRBJ2-1; D remains unclear. The CDR3 is 15 amino acids. Trimming left V 3 bases short and J 5 bases short, with 14 bases between. Germline V gene data show CDR1 as ENHRY and CDR2 as SYGVKD. CDR3 residues: CAISESLDGNNEQFF. The CDR3 DNA reads TGTGCCATCAGTGAAAGTCTTGACGGAAACAATGAGCAGTTCTTC.

In its sample, this clonotype was seen a few times. The J gene is TRBJ2-5, the V gene TRBV10-3, with 15 bases aligning to TRBD2. CDR1 is ENHRY, CDR2 SYGVKD, per germline. The junction had 3 bases not matched to a gene; V was cut back by 5 bases and J by 2 bases. The CDR3 runs to 16 residues. CDR3 residues: CAISPGLAGGQETQYF. The CDR3 DNA reads as TGTGCCATCAGTCCGGGACTAGCGGGGGGTCAAGAGACCCAGTACTTC.

This clonotype occurred a few times. The rearrangement joins TRBV7-9 to TRBJ2-1; 11 bases fit TRBD2. The CDR3 spans 17 residues. Germline V gene lookup returns CDR1 SEHNR and CDR2 FQNEAQ (reference sequence). The V segment lost 5 bases and the J segment 3 bases; nucleotides outside the gene matches: 9. CDR3 bases: TGTGCCAGCAGCCTCCCTACTAGCGGGGGATTCTACAATGAGCAGTTCTTC. It encodes CASSLPTSGGFYNEQFF.

This chain links TRBV3-1 with TRBJ1-2; possible D gene TRBD1, 6 bases. V lost 2 bases and J 6 bases, leaving 13 bases between the germline ends. CDR1 and CDR2 (germline): LGHDT, YNNKEL (reference sequence). This CDR3 is built from 14 residues. As DNA, the CDR3 is TGTGCCAGCAGCCAAACGAGGGGGGGAGATGGCTACACCTTC. As protein: CASSQTRGGDGYTF. Filled out from reference TRBV3-1 and TRBJ1-2, the complete variable domain reads DTAVSQTPKYLVTQMGNDKSIKCEQNLGHDTMYWYKQDSKKFLKIMFSYNNKELIINETVPNRFSPKSPDKAHLNLHINSLELGDSAVYFCASSQTRGGDGYTFGSGTRLTVV.

In its sample, this clonotype was seen a few times. This chain connects TRBV6-5 to TRBJ1-6; tentative D call: TRBD1 (5 bases). The CDR3 is 15 residues long. CDR1 is MNHEY and CDR2 is SVGAGI in the germline V gene. Trimming took 0 bases from V and 5 from J, leaving 8 bases between them. The CDR3 reads CASSYSGADNSPLHF. The CDR3 nucleotides are TGTGCCAGCAGTTACTCTGGGGCGGATAATTCACCCCTCCACTTT.

This clonotype has only a few counts. This sequence joins TRBV5-1 and TRBJ2-3, with 8 bases aligning to TRBD2. J was trimmed by 2 bases and V by 3 bases; bases with no gene match: 5. Per germline, CDR1 SGHRS and CDR2 YFSETQ. CDR3 size: 15 residues. CDR3 residues: CASSSREGDTDTQYF. Here the CDR3 DNA reads TGCGCCAGCAGCTCTCGGGAGGGGGACACAGATACGCAGTATTTT. The entire variable domain, with the rest obtained from reference TRBV5-1 and TRBJ2-3, is as follows: KAGVTQTPRYLIKTRGQQVTLSCSPISGHRSVSWYQQTPGQGLQFLFEYFSETQRNKGNFPGRFSGRQFSNSRSEMNVSTLELGDSALYLCASSSREGDTDTQYFGPGTRLTVL.

This clonotype was seen more than once but under ten times. The chain employs TRBV4-2 and TRBJ2-4; no firm D call. Trimming left V 0 bases short and J 3 bases short, with 9 bases between. Germline assignment: CDR1 LGHNA and CDR2 YNFKEQ. This CDR3 comprises 15 residues. The CDR3 region is CASSQDAAGKNIQYF. The CDR3 DNA sequence: TGTGCCAGCAGCCAAGATGCAGCTGGCAAAAACATTCAGTACTTC.